The clone carrying this T cell receptor beta chain was observed a handful of times. The germline gives CDR1 LNHDA, CDR2 SQIVND (reference sequence). Trimming removed 5 bases from V and 6 bases from J, with 18 bases in between. The length of the CDR3 is 15 residues. The entry originates in a study of T-cell reconstitution after alpha-beta-depleted transplantation in children. Using unique molecular identifiers, the investigators prepared the TCRbeta library. One entry per CDR3 protein results from TCRdb running MiXCR on the PCR reads. The sample gives more than 200,000 distinct CDR3 sequences, more than 7.5% of which show up once; about 5% is in the top ten.

The specimen was PBMCs from the stem cell graft donor, collected from the stem cell graft. This receptor was obtained from a human donor who donated a stem cell graft to a child with SCID. J is TRBJ2-3 and V is TRBV19; D perhaps matches TRBD2 (5 bases). CDR3 in amino acids: CASSPLDRETDTQYF. In DNA, the CDR3 is TGTGCCAGTAGTCCCCTGGACCGGGAAACGGATACGCAGTATTTT. The entire variable domain, with the rest obtained from reference TRBV19 and TRBJ2-3, is as follows: DGGITQSPKYLFRKEGQNVTLSCEQNLNHDAMYWYRQDPGQGLRLIYYSQIVNDFQKGDIAEGYSVSREKKESFPLTVTSAQKNPTAFYLCASSPLDRETDTQYFGPGTRLTVL.